This passage covers 25 T cell receptor beta chains from one sample sequenced in a study of T cells after yellow fever vaccination. TCRdb used MiXCR to reprocess the 5' RACE reads, holding one entry per CDR3 protein. The sample holds 300,000 or so distinct CDR3 sequences, 6.5% to 8.5% seen once. Material: PBMCs, obtained around 45 days after the first yellow fever vaccination. The receptors were gathered from a man between 18 and 29 years old who received the YFV17D yellow fever vaccine.

This clonotype was observed a few times. This sequence joins TRBV20-1 and TRBJ1-4; D remains unclear. Trimming pared 3 bases from V and 8 bases from J, leaving 10 bases between. Germline values: CDR1 DFQATT, CDR2 SNEGSKA (reference sequence). The CDR3 covers 12 residues. The CDR3, as DNA: TGCAGTGCTAGCTCTGGGCACGAAAAACTGTTTTTT. Its protein product is CSASSGHEKLFF.

A few counts support this clonotype. The chain combines TRBV9 with TRBJ1-4; 7 nucleotides match TRBD1. V lost 6 bases and J lost 6; bases outside the gene matches: 11. CDR1 is SGDLS and CDR2 is YYNGEE in the germline V gene. CDR3 length: 15 amino acids. This chain's CDR3 is CASTTGSRDDEKLFF. The CDR3 nucleotides are TGTGCCAGCACGACAGGGTCGCGCGATGATGAAAAACTGTTTTTT.

In this sample, this clonotype turned up a few times. The junction differs from germline at one of its ends, possibly a read error. This chain uses TRBV3-1 with TRBJ2-3; the match to TRBD1 covers 10 bases. CDR1 LGHDT and CDR2 YNNKEL come from the germline V gene (reference sequence). The CDR3 consists of 18 residues. This CDR3 is CATSQGFDRGPVTDTQYF. CDR3 in DNA: TGTGCCACCAGCCAAGGATTCGACAGGGGGCCTGTCACAGATACGCAGTATTTT.

The CDR3: CASSFRQGVSNQPQHF. The CDR3 nucleotides read TGTGCCAGCAGTTTTCGACAGGGAGTTAGCAATCAGCCCCAGCATTTT. V usage is TRBV12-3 or TRBV12-4 and J usage is TRBJ1-5, with TRBD1 identical over 7 bases. The trim removed 3 bases at V and 0 bases at J, leaving 5 bases unmatched. The CDR3 loop spans 16 amino acids.

This clonotype occurred a few times. The rearrangement joins TRBV12-3 or TRBV12-4 to TRBJ1-4; maybe TRBD1 (6 bases). This CDR3 spans 14 amino acids. Trimming cost V 6 bases and J 7 bases, with 15 bases left between them. The CDR3 is CASRGGQIFEKLFF. The CDR3 nucleotides are TGTGCCAGCAGGGGTGGACAGATATTTGAAAAACTGTTTTTT.

The rearrangement links TRBV29-1 to TRBJ1-2; 8 bases align to TRBD1. CDR3 length equals 12 residues. The J segment lost 3 bases and the V segment lost 7 bases, leaving 4 bases of the junction unmatched. Germline-derived CDR1 and CDR2 are SQVTM and ANQGSEA. The chain's CDR3 is CSASQGDYGYTF. CDR3 nucleotide sequence: TGCAGCGCTTCACAGGGGGACTATGGCTACACCTTC.

Many counts were recorded for this clonotype. The V and J genes are TRBV21-1 and TRBJ2-7; TRBD2, the D gene given by the table, was not confirmed from the DNA. TRBV21-1 is deemed a pseudogene. The CDR3 runs to 12 residues. DNA of the CDR3: TGTGCCAGCAGCAAAGGGGAGGGTCCTAGGTACGTC. Protein sequence: CASSKGEGPRYV.

The chain combines TRBV5-1 with TRBJ2-1; no clear D gene. Trimming removed 6 bases at V and 6 bases at J, with 7 bases between. Germline CDR1 and CDR2: SGHRS and YFSETQ. The CDR3 is made up of 11 amino acids. CDR3: CASIRFNEQFF. In nucleotides, the CDR3 is TGCGCCAGCATACGTTTCAATGAGCAGTTCTTC.

This clonotype was detected many times. The chain carries TRBV12-3 or TRBV12-4 and TRBJ2-1; D gene unclear. V dropped 3 bases and J dropped 13 bases, with 10 bases sitting between them. The CDR3 covers 11 residues. The CDR3 sequence is CASSFRQSQFF. The CDR3 region has the DNA TGTGCCAGCAGTTTTAGGCAGTCTCAGTTCTTC.

The chain employs TRBV5-1 and TRBJ2-6; weak D call: TRBD1 (6 bases). Germline V gene data show CDR1 as SGHRS and CDR2 as YFSETQ. V lost 3 bases and J 1 base, leaving 11 bases between the germline ends. CDR3 length: 16 residues. The CDR3 sequence is CASSWGDRSGANVLTF. CDR3 DNA: TGCGCCAGCAGCTGGGGTGACAGGTCTGGGGCCAACGTCCTGACTTTC.

The chain uses TRBV6-2 or TRBV6-3 and TRBJ1-2; D is unclear. CDR3 length: 12 amino acids. V was shortened by 4 bases and J by 6 bases, with 9 bases between the two germline ends. The germline gives CDR1 MNHEY, CDR2 SVGEGT. In nucleotides, the CDR3 is TGTGCCAGCAGTTTCTTTGGGGATGGCTACACCTTC. This sequence encodes CASSFFGDGYTF.

Many counts were recorded for this clonotype. The rearrangement joins TRBV27 to TRBJ2-1, with D maybe TRBD2 (6 bases). Per germline, CDR1 MNHEY and CDR2 SMNVEV (reference sequence). The CDR3 contains 12 residues. Trimming took 7 bases from V and 4 from J, leaving 8 bases between them. This CDR3 reads CASTGGYNEQFF. The DNA of the CDR3 is TGTGCCAGCACCGGGGGATACAATGAGCAGTTCTTC.

This clonotype was detected only a few times. The CDR3 bases are TGTGCCAGCAGCAACCGGGACAGGGGGCCCGGGAACTCTGGGGCCAACGTCCTGACTTTC. Translated, it gives CASSNRDRGPGNSGANVLTF. This chain joins TRBV11-1 and TRBJ2-6; 12 nucleotides align to TRBD1. V was pared by 5 bases and J by 0 bases, with 11 bases of the junction left unmatched. CDR1 SGHAT and CDR2 FQDESV come from the germline V gene (reference sequence). There are 20 residues in the CDR3.

This clonotype was counted only a few times. This rearrangement joins TRBV20-1 to TRBJ2-5; D tentatively fits TRBD1 or TRBD2 (5 bases each). V gave up 6 bases and J gave up 1 base, with 18 bases separating them. This CDR3 comprises 15 residues. Germline lookup yields CDR1 DFQATT and CDR2 SNEGSKA (reference sequence). Here the CDR3 reads CSAQSPGPSQETQYF. The CDR3 nucleotides read TGCAGTGCGCAGTCCCCGGGACCGAGCCAAGAGACCCAGTACTTC.

This clonotype was seen a few times. J is TRBJ1-6 and V is TRBV3-1; no clear D gene. This CDR3 comprises 15 residues. The germline CDR1 and CDR2 sequences are LGHDT and YNNKEL (reference sequence). The V and J ends lost 4 bases and 10 bases respectively, with 17 bases between them. CDR3 in amino acids: CASSLRGSRHSPLHF. The CDR3, as DNA: TGTGCCAGCAGCCTAAGAGGATCCCGGCACTCACCCCTCCACTTT.

This clonotype was seen more than once but under ten times. In DNA form, the CDR3 reads TGTGCCAGCACCCCAAGACAGGGGGCAACCGGGGAGCTGTTTTTT. It is translated as CASTPRQGATGELFF. The chain is built from TRBV12-3 or TRBV12-4 and TRBJ2-2; TRBD1 matches 10 bases. This CDR3 comprises 15 residues. V lost 7 bases and J lost 5; bases outside the gene matches: 7.

The V and J genes are TRBV7-6 and TRBJ1-1, with D maybe TRBD1 (5 bases). The germline V gene encodes CDR1 SGHVS and CDR2 FNYEAQ. V was trimmed by 2 bases and J by 8 bases, leaving 12 bases between them. The CDR3 runs 13 residues. The CDR3 loop reads CASSLTGGNEAFF. DNA for the CDR3: TGTGCCAGCAGCTTAACTGGGGGGAACGAAGCTTTCTTT.

There are a few counts of this clonotype. This chain joins TRBV4-1 and TRBJ2-7; D ambiguous. CDR1 and CDR2 (germline): MGHRA, YSYEKL. This CDR3 is 14 amino acids long. V gave up 1 base and J gave up 0 bases, with 7 bases separating them. The CDR3: CASSQVVASYEQYV. In DNA form, the CDR3 reads TGCGCCAGCAGCCAAGTTGTCGCCTCCTACGAGCAGTACGTC.

V and J are TRBV3-1 and TRBJ1-1; D call uncertain. Germline V gene data show CDR1 as LGHDT and CDR2 as YNNKEL (reference sequence). The germline V and J ends were trimmed by 0 bases and 11 bases, with 7 bases remaining between them. The CDR3 totals 11 residues. CDR3 region: CASSQDSPAFF. The CDR3 DNA reads as TGTGCCAGCAGCCAAGACTCTCCCGCTTTCTTT.

This rearrangement joins TRBV12-3 or TRBV12-4 to TRBJ1-1, with 10 bases lining up with TRBD1. The CDR3 covers 16 residues. The ends lost 5 bases at V and 2 bases at J; junction bases unmatched: 8. In DNA form, the CDR3 reads TGTGCCAGCAGTCTGCTCTGGGACAGGGGTAACACTGAAGCTTTCTTT. Translation: CASSLLWDRGNTEAFF.

In its sample, this clonotype was seen a few times. The rearrangement joins TRBV5-4 to TRBJ1-1, with D possibly TRBD1 on 6 matching bases. The germline CDR1 and CDR2 sequences are SGHNT and YYREEE (reference sequence). CDR3 length: 14 amino acids. The V gene lost 0 bases and the J gene lost 4 bases, with 10 bases spanning the gap. The CDR3 DNA sequence: TGTGCCAGCAGCTTGGGTTGGGGGGCCACTGAAGCTTTCTTT. Its translation: CASSLGWGATEAFF.

This clonotype was picked up a small number of times. This chain uses TRBV20-1 with TRBJ2-3, with 9 positions matching TRBD2. CDR3 length: 14 amino acids. The V gene end was trimmed by 7 bases and the J gene end by 2 bases; junction bases not matched to a gene: 7. Germline loops: CDR1 DFQATT, CDR2 SNEGSKA (reference sequence). CDR3 DNA: TGCAGTGTCCCCCCTAGCGGGGCCACAGATACGCAGTATTTT. Residues: CSVPPSGATDTQYF.

The V and J genes are TRBV7-2 and TRBJ2-3; 11 bases line up with TRBD1. The CDR3 sequence is 15 residues long. Per the germline V gene, CDR1 is SGHTA and CDR2 is FQGNSA. J gave up 3 bases and V 5 bases, and 4 bases lay outside the gene matches. The chain's CDR3 is CASSIGTGGTDTQYF. In DNA form, the CDR3 reads TGTGCCAGCAGCATCGGGACAGGGGGTACAGATACGCAGTATTTT.

This clonotype was seen a handful of times. This rearrangement joins TRBV7-2 to TRBJ2-5, with 7 nucleotides matching TRBD2. This CDR3 is 15 amino acids long. Per germline, CDR1 SGHTA and CDR2 FQGNSA. J was trimmed by 5 bases and V by 2 bases; bases with no gene match: 8. In nucleotides, the CDR3 is TGTGCCAGCAGCTTACTGGCGGGGGATTATGAGACCCAGTACTTC. Its protein is CASSLLAGDYETQYF.

V and J are TRBV6-1 and TRBJ2-1; 8 bases match TRBD1. The CDR3 loop spans 18 amino acids. The J segment lost 0 bases and the V segment lost 6 bases, leaving 13 bases of the junction unmatched. From germline, CDR1 is MNHNS and CDR2 SASEGT. The CDR3 here is CASRRQGANFSSYNEQFF. CDR3 DNA: TGTGCCAGCAGAAGGCAGGGGGCAAACTTCAGCTCCTACAATGAGCAGTTCTTC.